Here is one T cell receptor beta chain with its context. In the authors' methods: The assay estimated nucleated cells by amplifying reference gene primers. Clones were sequenced by immunoSEQ multiplex PCR, and TCRdb holds only the in-frame ones, with some missing. The V and J calls and the clone size are those of that table, but D and trimming were determined from the DNA. The data show around 130,000 clones, approximately 84% seen once. The data were obtained in a study of blood T cell repertoires in COVID-19. CDR1 and CDR2 (germline): GTSNPN, SVGIG (reference sequence). This CDR3 contains 15 residues. Trimming cost V 0 bases and J 6 bases, with 17 bases left between them. Assignments of participants to cohorts depended upon their own reported clinical history.

The sequenced sample consisted of PBMCs or T cells enriched from blood (not recorded which). The V call is TRBV30, the J call TRBJ1-2; D unclear. The sequence was collected from a woman between 18 and 30 years old who had been exposed to COVID-19. The CDR3 is CAWSVLTIQTNGYTF. CDR3 DNA sequence: TGTGCCTGGAGTGTACTTACGATCCAAACGAATGGCTACACCTTC.